A single sample is the source of the 30 T cell receptor beta chains below, sequenced in a study of cytomegalovirus exposure and HLA in healthy donors. Assay used: immunoSEQ multiplex PCR; TCRdb lists only in-frame clones, some missing. The data contain about 360,000 clones, roughly 89% of them singletons. Material: PBMCs. The receptors originated from a woman in her late teens or twenties in good health and CMV-seronegative.

DNA of the CDR3: TGTGCCAGCAGACCCGGGACTAAAAACACCGGGGAGCTGTTTTTT. This sequence encodes CASRPGTKNTGELFF. This chain connects TRBV6-5 to TRBJ2-2; 7 nucleotides line up with TRBD2. The CDR3 spans 15 residues. Trimming at V came to 6 bases and at J to 2 bases, leaving 6 bases not matched to a gene. Germline values: CDR1 MNHEY, CDR2 SVGAGI.

The V and J genes are TRBV29-1 and TRBJ2-7; 9 bases line up with TRBD2. Losses at the gene ends were 2 bases for V and 0 bases for J; bases not matched to a gene: 5. CDR1 is SQVTM and CDR2 is ANQGSEA in the germline V gene. The CDR3 is made up of 15 amino acids. CDR3: CSVELAGLNSYEQYF. Here the CDR3 DNA reads TGCAGCGTTGAACTAGCGGGGCTCAACTCCTACGAGCAGTACTTC.

The chain carries TRBV5-4 and TRBJ1-3, with D possibly matching TRBD1 (5 bases). The CDR3 spans 15 residues. CDR1 SGHNT and CDR2 YYREEE come from the germline V gene (reference sequence). The V end lost 1 base, the J end lost 2 bases, and 10 bases lay between the germline ends. CDR3 in DNA: TGTGCCAGCAGCTTGACGGGGGGGGCTGGAAACACCATATATTTT. Residues: CASSLTGGAGNTIYF.

This sequence joins TRBV7-2 and TRBJ1-2; TRBD1 aligns across 7 bases. The trim removed 4 bases at V and 6 bases at J, leaving 11 bases unmatched. The CDR3 extends over 15 amino acids. Germline CDR1 SGHTA, CDR2 FQGNSA. CDR3 amino acids: CASSSGQASRHGYTF. CDR3 DNA: TGTGCCAGCAGCTCCGGACAGGCTTCAAGGCATGGCTACACCTTC.

The sample holds one count of this clone. The rearrangement links TRBV7-9 to TRBJ1-6; 7 positions match TRBD1. CDR3 length: 16 amino acids. Germline V gene lookup returns CDR1 SEHNR and CDR2 FQNEAQ (reference sequence). Losses at the gene ends were 2 bases for V and 10 bases for J; bases not matched to a gene: 11. The CDR3 DNA is TGTGCCAGCAGCTTAAGTTGGGACAGTAAAAGATCACCCCTCCACTTT. Amino acid sequence: CASSLSWDSKRSPLHF.

CDR3 nucleotide sequence: TGTGCCACCAGCGAAGCGGGAGGCTCCTACGAGCAGTACTTC. Translation gives CATSEAGGSYEQYF. The V gene is TRBV15, the J gene TRBJ2-7; 9 nucleotides align to TRBD2. This CDR3 contains 14 residues. J lost 0 bases, V lost 5 bases, and 2 bases had no gene match. Per the germline V gene, CDR1 is LNHNV and CDR2 is YYDKDF (reference sequence).

The J gene is TRBJ2-1, the V gene TRBV19, with 9 positions matching TRBD2. CDR1 is LNHDA and CDR2 is SQIVND in the germline V gene (reference sequence). With 6 bases clipped from V and 6 bases from J, the junction kept 9 bases outside the gene matches. The CDR3 loop spans 15 amino acids. CDR3 DNA sequence: TGTGCCAGTAGGAGAGAGGCGGGGGGGCCCAATGAGCAGTTCTTC. Protein: CASRREAGGPNEQFF.

As to this clone: The sample contains more than one DNA sequence encoding this CDR3. The chain has TRBV28 and TRBJ2-7; D perhaps matches TRBD1 (5 bases). This CDR3 spans 13 amino acids. V lost 1 base and J 2 bases, leaving 6 bases between the germline ends. CDR1 is MDHEN and CDR2 is SYDVKM in the germline V gene. The CDR3 DNA follows: TGTGCCAGCAGTTTATCCAGGGCCTACGAGCAGTACTTC. Protein sequence: CASSLSRAYEQYF.

V and J are TRBV10-3 and TRBJ1-2, with D perhaps matching TRBD1 (5 bases). The V gene lost 4 bases and the J gene lost 7 bases, with 19 bases spanning the gap. This CDR3 is 15 amino acids long. Germline V gene lookup returns CDR1 ENHRY and CDR2 SYGVKD. The CDR3 spells CAISAIFGGTLGYTF. CDR3 nucleotide sequence: TGTGCCATCAGTGCCATATTCGGGGGGACCCTTGGCTACACCTTC.

The rearrangement links TRBV27 to TRBJ1-5, with D possibly matching TRBD1 (5 bases). V lost 4 bases and J 6 bases, leaving 16 bases between the germline ends. The CDR3 extends over 15 amino acids. Germline V gene lookup returns CDR1 MNHEY and CDR2 SMNVEV (reference sequence). CDR3: CASSSRGRVGQPQHF. DNA of the CDR3: TGTGCCAGCAGTTCGCGGGGCAGGGTAGGTCAGCCCCAGCATTTT.

This clone was found once. Other DNA sequences in the sample encode the same CDR3. This chain joins TRBV18 and TRBJ2-3; D not resolved. This CDR3 has 11 residues. Trimming took off 3 bases at V and 6 bases at J, with 4 bases between the two ends. Germline V gene lookup returns CDR1 KGHSH and CDR2 LQKENI. The CDR3 loop reads CASSPSDTQYF. The CDR3 nucleotides are TGTGCCAGCTCACCGTCGGATACGCAGTATTTT.

V and J are TRBV9 and TRBJ2-5; possibly TRBD2 for D (7 bases). Between the trimmed V and J ends, which lost 1 base and 2 bases, there was a span of 18 bases. The CDR3 is made up of 17 amino acids. Germline-derived CDR1 and CDR2 are SGDLS and YYNGEE. The CDR3 here is CASSVPPWGGGQETQYF. CDR3 nucleotides: TGTGCCAGCAGCGTACCGCCTTGGGGAGGGGGGCAAGAGACCCAGTACTTC.

This clone was counted a few times. The V gene is TRBV5-1, the J gene TRBJ1-1, with D possibly matching TRBD1 (6 bases). CDR3 length: 15 amino acids. Trimming took off 1 base at V and 3 bases at J, with 13 bases between the two ends. CDR1 and CDR2 (germline): SGHRS, YFSETQ. The CDR3 coding sequence is TGCGCCAGCAGCTTGTATGCAGGGGCGGACACTGAAGCTTTCTTT. Residues: CASSLYAGADTEAFF. Filled out from reference TRBV5-1 and TRBJ1-1, the complete variable domain reads KAGVTQTPRYLIKTRGQQVTLSCSPISGHRSVSWYQQTPGQGLQFLFEYFSETQRNKGNFPGRFSGRQFSNSRSEMNVSTLELGDSALYLCASSLYAGADTEAFFGQGTRLTVV.

V gene TRBV2 combines with J gene TRBJ1-1; D possibly corresponds to TRBD1 (5 bases). The V and J ends lost 2 bases and 13 bases respectively, with 8 bases between them. This CDR3 spans 10 amino acids. Germline values: CDR1 SNHLY, CDR2 FYNNEI. This CDR3 is CASSEFRVFF. DNA of the CDR3: TGTGCCAGCAGTGAATTCAGGGTTTTCTTT.

J is TRBJ2-1 and V is TRBV11-2; D is possibly TRBD1 (6 bases). This CDR3 has 16 amino acids. Trimming took off 3 bases at V and 4 bases at J, with 16 bases between the two ends. Germline CDR1 is SGHAT and CDR2 is FQNNGV. The CDR3 coding sequence is TGTGCCAGCAGCTTGGTACGCGGCCAGGGGTACAATGAGCAGTTCTTC. Translating gives CASSLVRGQGYNEQFF.

This CDR3 is CASSPLTGGDYGYTF. The CDR3 bases are TGTGCCAGCAGCCCCCTGACAGGGGGGGACTATGGCTACACCTTC. The chain joins TRBV11-2 to TRBJ1-2; 9 bases map to TRBD1. Germline V gene data show CDR1 as SGHAT and CDR2 as FQNNGV. This CDR3 has 15 residues. Trimming took 5 bases from V and 3 from J; bases not matched to a gene: 7. Using reference TRBV11-2 and TRBJ1-2 for the parts outside the CDR3, the full variable domain is EAGVAQSPRYKIIEKRQSVAFWCNPISGHATLYWYQQILGQGPKLLIQFQNNGVVDDSQLPKDRFSAERLKGVDSTLKIQPAKLEDSAVYLCASSPLTGGDYGYTFGSGTRLTVV.

This sequence joins TRBV27 and TRBJ2-7; 9 bases agree with TRBD1. The CDR3 spans 15 residues. J gave up 4 bases and V 2 bases, and 6 bases lay outside the gene matches. Germline-derived CDR1 and CDR2 are MNHEY and SMNVEV (reference sequence). CDR3 amino acids: CASSLAGTGLYEQYF. The DNA of the CDR3 is TGTGCCAGCAGTTTAGCCGGGACAGGGCTATACGAGCAGTACTTC.

This chain uses TRBV2 with TRBJ2-3; 8 nucleotides match TRBD2. This CDR3 comprises 16 residues. Germline lookup yields CDR1 SNHLY and CDR2 FYNNEI. V was pared by 6 bases and J by 1 base, with 9 bases of the junction left unmatched. CDR3 protein: CASSGLLRGGTDTQYF. In DNA, the CDR3 is TGTGCCAGCAGCGGACTGTTGCGGGGGGGCACAGATACGCAGTATTTT.

J is TRBJ1-1 and V is TRBV27; D possibly corresponds to TRBD1 (5 bases). The CDR3 sequence is 13 residues long. V dropped 5 bases and J dropped 10 bases, with 17 bases sitting between them. Germline lookup yields CDR1 MNHEY and CDR2 SMNVEV (reference sequence). CDR3 region: CASSVAGRSVAFF. The CDR3 coding sequence is TGTGCCAGCAGTGTCGCGGGACGTAGCGTAGCTTTCTTT.

The rearrangement uses TRBV7-3 and TRBJ2-1; 14 bases are shared with TRBD2. Germline V gene data show CDR1 as SGHTA and CDR2 as FQGTGA. The CDR3 runs 19 residues. The V gene end was trimmed by 0 bases and the J gene end by 2 bases; junction bases not matched to a gene: 6. The chain's CDR3 is CASSLTMATSGRAYNEQFF. The CDR3 coding sequence is TGTGCCAGCAGCTTAACGATGGCGACTAGCGGGAGGGCCTACAATGAGCAGTTCTTC.

J is TRBJ2-1 and V is TRBV18, with D tentatively TRBD2 (6 bases). Looked up from germline, CDR1 is KGHSH and CDR2 is LQKENI. The CDR3 is 16 amino acids. V shed 1 base and J shed 2 bases, with 12 bases lying between them. In DNA, the CDR3 is TGTGCCAGCTCACCACGAGAGCGGGTGGCCTACAATGAGCAGTTCTTC. Residues: CASSPRERVAYNEQFF.

This chain joins TRBV21-1 and TRBJ2-7; no check of the table's D call, TRBD1, against the DNA was made. TRBV21-1 is recorded as a pseudogene. This CDR3 comprises 14 residues. CDR3 nucleotides: TGTGCCAGCAGCCCCGGGCCCGGGACAGGCGAGCAGTACTTC. Its protein product is CASSPGPGTGEQYF.

V and J are TRBV5-6 and TRBJ2-7; TRBD1 agrees at 10 bases. Germline CDR1 SGHDT, CDR2 YYEEEE. The trim removed 0 bases at V and 6 bases at J, leaving 0 bases unmatched. The CDR3 contains 13 residues. The CDR3 DNA follows: TGTGCCAGCAGCTTGGGACAGGGGGCCGAGCAGTACTTC. It specifies CASSLGQGAEQYF.

The chain has TRBV7-9 and TRBJ2-5, with 11 bases aligning to TRBD1. CDR3 length: 15 amino acids. The germline V gene has CDR1 SEHNR and CDR2 FQNEAQ (reference sequence). After removal of 3 bases from V and 4 bases from J, the junction contained 4 bases not matched to a gene. The CDR3 coding sequence is TGTGCCAGCAGCTTCGATGGGACAGGGGGAGAGACCCAGTACTTC. This translates into CASSFDGTGGETQYF.

The rearrangement joins TRBV7-9 to TRBJ2-7; D is uncertain. V was pared by 2 bases and J by 6 bases, with 23 bases between. This CDR3 region has 17 residues. Germline CDR1 is SEHNR and CDR2 is FQNEAQ (reference sequence). The CDR3 spells CASSLIRLSSPPGEQYF. As DNA, the CDR3 is TGTGCCAGCAGCTTAATTCGGTTGTCATCCCCACCAGGCGAGCAGTACTTC.

The chain links TRBV2 to TRBJ2-5; D perhaps matches TRBD1 (6 bases). Trimming took off 8 bases at V and 2 bases at J, with 9 bases between the two ends. Germline lookup yields CDR1 SNHLY and CDR2 FYNNEI. The CDR3 sequence is 12 residues long. CDR3 DNA sequence: TGTGCCAGCGTTACAGGGCAAGAGACCCAGTACTTC. Its protein product is CASVTGQETQYF.

This clone occurred a few times. J is TRBJ2-5 and V is TRBV18; the match to TRBD1 covers 7 bases. The CDR3 runs 18 residues. V shed 1 base and J 5 bases; nucleotides not matched to a gene: 16. Germline V gene data show CDR1 as KGHSH and CDR2 as LQKENI. CDR3 in amino acids: CASSPQIYRDSGEETQYF. CDR3 DNA: TGTGCCAGCTCACCACAGATATACCGGGACAGTGGGGAGGAGACCCAGTACTTC. Drawing the rest from reference TRBV18 and TRBJ2-5, the complete variable domain is NAGVMQNPRHLVRRRGQEARLRCSPMKGHSHVYWYRQLPEEGLKFMVYLQKENIIDESGMPKERFSAEFPKEGPSILRIQQVVRGDSAAYFCASSPQIYRDSGEETQYFGPGTRLLVL.

This chain links TRBV5-1 with TRBJ1-6; 7 nucleotides agree with TRBD1. CDR1 is SGHRS, CDR2 YFSETQ, per germline. CDR3 size: 16 residues. The J segment lost 10 bases and the V segment lost 4 bases, leaving 14 bases of the junction unmatched. This chain's CDR3 is CASSPGLTGIGSPLHF. Here the CDR3 DNA reads TGCGCCAGCAGCCCCGGCCTGACAGGGATAGGGTCACCCCTCCACTTT.

The chain couples TRBV20-1 to TRBJ1-1; no reliable D call. Trimming took off 5 bases at V and 5 bases at J, with 9 bases between the two ends. The CDR3 has 11 residues. In germline, CDR1 is DFQATT, CDR2 SNEGSKA (reference sequence). CDR3 bases: TGCAGTGCTCCGCGAGAGACTGAAGCTTTCTTT. Encoded protein: CSAPRETEAFF.

The chain joins TRBV15 to TRBJ2-1; the match to TRBD2 covers 8 bases. J was trimmed by 8 bases and V by 4 bases; bases with no gene match: 10. Germline-derived CDR1 and CDR2 are LNHNV and YYDKDF (reference sequence). The CDR3 is 15 residues long. The chain's CDR3 is CATSIGSGGLYEQFF. CDR3 coding DNA: TGTGCCACCAGCATTGGATCGGGGGGGCTCTATGAGCAGTTCTTC.